The 29 T cell receptor beta chains below all came from one sample that was sequenced in a study of beta chain features in type 1 diabetes. Investigators reverse transcribed all isolated RNA, so they sequenced expressed TCRB transcripts. Produced via immunoSEQ multiplex PCR; TCRdb's table is partial and in-frame only. The table lists hundreds of thousands of clones, 30% of them singletons. The sample was naive CD4+ T cells from blood. Receptor source: a young man in good health.

CDR3 amino acids: CASRKQGASDTQYF. CDR3 DNA sequence: TGTGCCAGCAGAAAACAGGGGGCATCGGATACGCAGTATTTT. This rearrangement joins TRBV27 to TRBJ2-3; 9 nucleotides agree with TRBD1. The junction had 7 bases not matched to a gene; V was cut back by 6 bases and J by 6 bases. The CDR3 is 14 residues long. The germline CDR1 and CDR2 sequences are MNHEY and SMNVEV (reference sequence).

The rearrangement links TRBV7-9 to TRBJ1-1, with 8 nucleotides matching TRBD1. V lost 5 bases and J lost 0; bases outside the gene matches: 8. The CDR3 consists of 16 residues. Per germline, CDR1 SEHNR and CDR2 FQNEAQ (reference sequence). CDR3: CASSPSGGFMNTEAFF. In DNA, the CDR3 is TGTGCCAGCAGCCCGTCAGGGGGCTTCATGAACACTGAAGCTTTCTTT.

The chain recombines TRBV30 with TRBJ2-7; 9 bases fit TRBD2. The CDR3 loop spans 14 amino acids. CDR1 and CDR2 (germline): GTSNPN, SVGIG (reference sequence). The V gene end was trimmed by 0 bases and the J gene end by 6 bases; junction bases not matched to a gene: 6. Here the CDR3 reads CAWSVTLAGTEQYF. The CDR3 bases are TGTGCCTGGAGTGTAACCCTAGCGGGAACCGAGCAGTACTTC.

This clone was detected only a few times. The sample has other DNA sequences that encode this CDR3 too. V usage is TRBV4-1 and J usage is TRBJ2-3; D is undetermined. CDR1 MGHRA and CDR2 YSYEKL come from the germline V gene. V was clipped by 2 bases and J by 5 bases, with 5 bases between them. This CDR3 contains 12 residues. The CDR3 spells CASSQPRDTQYF. Here the CDR3 DNA reads TGCGCCAGCAGCCAACCCAGAGATACGCAGTATTTT.

This clone was detected a few times. The chain couples TRBV9 to TRBJ1-4, with 9 bases that match TRBD1. The ends lost 4 bases at V and 8 bases at J; junction bases unmatched: 12. Germline V gives CDR1 SGDLS, CDR2 YYNGEE. This CDR3 contains 16 residues. This CDR3 reads CASSILPGQGSEKLFF. The CDR3 nucleotides read TGTGCCAGCAGCATCTTGCCGGGACAGGGTTCCGAAAAACTGTTTTTT.

The chain employs TRBV9 and TRBJ2-5; no reliable D call. The CDR3 loop spans 14 amino acids. Germline lookup yields CDR1 SGDLS and CDR2 YYNGEE. Trimming stripped 0 bases from V and 2 bases from J, with 8 bases between. CDR3 DNA sequence: TGTGCCAGCAGCGTAGGGCCGACTCAAGAGACCCAGTACTTC. Amino acid sequence: CASSVGPTQETQYF.

This clone showed up just a few times. CDR3 DNA: TGCGCCAGCAGCATTTCGACAGCATCGAACACTGAAGCTTTCTTT. It translates to CASSISTASNTEAFF. The rearrangement links TRBV5-1 to TRBJ1-1, with a weak D call TRBD1 (5 bases). This CDR3 has 15 residues. CDR1 SGHRS and CDR2 YFSETQ come from the germline V gene. Trimming left V 4 bases short and J 1 base short, with 14 bases between. Drawing the rest from reference TRBV5-1 and TRBJ1-1, the complete variable domain is KAGVTQTPRYLIKTRGQQVTLSCSPISGHRSVSWYQQTPGQGLQFLFEYFSETQRNKGNFPGRFSGRQFSNSRSEMNVSTLELGDSALYLCASSISTASNTEAFFGQGTRLTVV.

The chain carries TRBV19 and TRBJ2-1, with TRBD2 identical over 7 bases. The germline V gene encodes CDR1 LNHDA and CDR2 SQIVND (reference sequence). V was clipped by 1 base and J by 0 bases; unmatched bases: 3. This CDR3 comprises 16 residues. The CDR3 here is CASSIVGGSSYNEQFF. CDR3 nucleotide sequence: TGTGCCAGTAGTATAGTTGGCGGGAGCTCCTACAATGAGCAGTTCTTC.

This clone appeared a few times. The rearrangement uses TRBV29-1 and TRBJ2-3; D unresolved. The CDR3 runs 10 residues. V lost 3 bases and J 6 bases, leaving 4 bases between the germline ends. Germline loops: CDR1 SQVTM, CDR2 ANQGSEA. CDR3 amino acids: CSVDGDTQYF. As DNA, the CDR3 is TGCAGCGTTGATGGGGATACGCAGTATTTT.

The sample holds a few counts of this clone. V gene TRBV9 combines with J gene TRBJ2-1; 10 positions agree with TRBD2. Germline V gene lookup returns CDR1 SGDLS and CDR2 YYNGEE. This CDR3 is 15 amino acids long. With V trimmed by 3 bases and J by 0 bases, 0 bases remained unmatched. CDR3 residues: CASSASGSSYNEQFF. Here the CDR3 DNA reads TGTGCCAGCAGCGCTAGCGGGAGCTCCTACAATGAGCAGTTCTTC.

The chain couples TRBV5-4 to TRBJ1-2; possibly TRBD1 for D (5 bases). Germline V gene sequence: CDR1 SGHNT, CDR2 YYREEE (reference sequence). The CDR3 is 14 residues long. V lost 0 bases to trimming and J lost 4 bases, with 10 bases between them. The CDR3 sequence: CASSLDRPFYGYTF. The CDR3 nucleotides read TGTGCCAGCAGCTTGGACAGGCCCTTCTATGGCTACACCTTC.

The gene calls are TRBV7-2 and TRBJ2-7; D is tentatively TRBD1 or TRBD2 (5 bases each). CDR1 is SGHTA and CDR2 is FQGNSA in the germline V gene. The CDR3 consists of 15 residues. With 4 bases removed from V and 0 bases from J, the gap between germline ends came to 13 bases. Here the CDR3 DNA reads TGTGCCAGCAGCTACCGGGACCGGAGCTCCTACGAGCAGTACTTC. Translated: CASSYRDRSSYEQYF.

The chain joins TRBV9 to TRBJ1-1; TRBD1 is a possible D gene (6 bases). Per germline, CDR1 SGDLS and CDR2 YYNGEE. The CDR3 has 15 residues. The V end lost 0 bases, the J end lost 1 base, and 10 bases lay between the germline ends. The CDR3 protein is CASSVEPQGNTEAFF. The CDR3 DNA is TGTGCCAGCAGCGTAGAGCCACAGGGGAACACTGAAGCTTTCTTT.

This clone has only a few counts. This chain uses TRBV5-1 with TRBJ1-2; D gene uncertain. V shed 3 bases and J shed 5 bases, with 14 bases lying between them. CDR3 length equals 14 residues. The germline CDR1 and CDR2 sequences are SGHRS and YFSETQ. The CDR3 reads CASSSSNEEYGYTF. CDR3 sequence (DNA): TGCGCCAGCAGCTCGTCGAACGAAGAGTATGGCTACACCTTC.

This clone was counted a few times. The V gene is TRBV11-3, the J gene TRBJ2-3; D may be TRBD1 (6 bases). The CDR3 is made up of 15 amino acids. The V end lost 0 bases, the J end lost 8 bases, and 15 bases lay between the germline ends. CDR1 and CDR2 from the germline V gene are SGHNT and YENEEA. The CDR3 sequence is CASSLETGTWGTQYF. CDR3 nucleotides: TGTGCCAGCAGCTTAGAAACCGGGACATGGGGTACGCAGTATTTT.

This chain links TRBV7-3 with TRBJ2-7, with 9 bases identical to TRBD1. The CDR3 consists of 15 residues. J was trimmed by 3 bases and V by 4 bases; bases with no gene match: 7. Germline CDR1 reads SGHTA; CDR2 reads FQGTGA. The DNA for the CDR3 is TGTGCCAGCAGCTCCGGGACAGGGAATCACTACGAGCAGTACTTC. This sequence encodes CASSSGTGNHYEQYF.

This clone was seen a handful of times. The chain joins TRBV30 to TRBJ2-5, with 8 bases lining up with TRBD2. Germline V gene data show CDR1 as GTSNPN and CDR2 as SVGIG (reference sequence). The V and J ends lost 3 bases and 4 bases, in that order; junction bases with no gene match: 4. The CDR3 totals 13 residues. CDR3: CAWSGLAGETQYF. CDR3 in DNA: TGTGCCTGGAGCGGGCTAGCGGGAGAGACCCAGTACTTC.

This clone was counted a few times. The chain recombines TRBV18 with TRBJ2-1; D uncertain. The CDR3 consists of 12 residues. Germline V lookup: CDR1 KGHSH, CDR2 LQKENI. V lost 2 bases and J 7 bases, leaving 6 bases between the germline ends. This chain's CDR3 is CASSPMSNEQFF. The CDR3 bases are TGTGCCAGCTCACCAATGAGTAATGAGCAGTTCTTC.

The V call is TRBV7-9, the J call TRBJ2-5, with 16 bases that match TRBD2. Trimming removed 3 bases from V and 2 bases from J; junction bases left unmatched: 3. This CDR3 has 17 amino acids. The V gene's germline CDR1 is SEHNR and CDR2 FQNEAQ (reference sequence). The DNA for the CDR3 is TGTGCCAGCAGCTTCGGGACTAGCGGGAGGGATCAAGAGACCCAGTACTTC. Residues: CASSFGTSGRDQETQYF.

This clone was detected only a few times. The rearrangement links TRBV19 to TRBJ2-2; D is unclear. This CDR3 has 17 residues. Per germline, CDR1 LNHDA and CDR2 SQIVND (reference sequence). V was trimmed by 4 bases and J by 5 bases, leaving 20 bases between them. CDR3 sequence reads: CASSTVPASAGTGELFF. CDR3 DNA sequence: TGTGCCAGTAGTACTGTACCGGCAAGCGCCGGTACCGGGGAGCTGTTTTTT.

The chain joins TRBV7-2 to TRBJ1-2; 7 nucleotides align to TRBD1. Germline V gene sequence: CDR1 SGHTA, CDR2 FQGNSA. Trimming took 5 bases from V and 4 from J; bases not matched to a gene: 4. The CDR3 has 13 residues. In DNA, the CDR3 is TGTGCCAGCAGCGAGGGGGCCGGCTATGGCTACACCTTC. It specifies CASSEGAGYGYTF.

This clone was seen more than once but under ten times. The V call is TRBV11-2, the J call TRBJ2-3; 8 bases map to TRBD2. V shed 4 bases, J shed 9 bases, and the junction held 6 bases outside the gene matches. Germline V lookup: CDR1 SGHAT, CDR2 FQNNGV. The CDR3 covers 13 residues. DNA for the CDR3: TGTGCCAGCAGCTCCTCACTAGCGGAGACGCAGTATTTT. Residues: CASSSSLAETQYF. Drawing the rest from reference TRBV11-2 and TRBJ2-3, the complete variable domain is EAGVAQSPRYKIIEKRQSVAFWCNPISGHATLYWYQQILGQGPKLLIQFQNNGVVDDSQLPKDRFSAERLKGVDSTLKIQPAKLEDSAVYLCASSSSLAETQYFGPGTRLTVL.

The J gene is TRBJ2-6, the V gene TRBV29-1; TRBD1 might be the D (6 bases). The CDR3 is made up of 13 amino acids. Germline V gives CDR1 SQVTM, CDR2 ANQGSEA. V was cut by 6 bases and J by 2 bases, with 8 bases left in between. CDR3 region: CSVRDTGANVLTF. The CDR3 DNA is TGCAGCGTACGGGACACTGGGGCCAACGTCCTGACTTTC.

In its sample, this clone was seen a few times. The gene calls are TRBV4-1 and TRBJ1-4; D call uncertain. The V end lost 2 bases, the J end lost 2 bases, and 15 bases lay between the germline ends. CDR1 MGHRA and CDR2 YSYEKL come from the germline V gene. CDR3 length: 17 amino acids. CDR3 in DNA: TGCGCCAGCAGCCAATTACCACCGATGGGCACTAATGAAAAACTGTTTTTT. This sequence encodes CASSQLPPMGTNEKLFF.

The chain carries TRBV29-1 and TRBJ2-1; 8 bases map to TRBD2. Germline CDR1 SQVTM, CDR2 ANQGSEA. The CDR3 has 13 residues. The J segment lost 7 bases and the V segment lost 4 bases, leaving 6 bases of the junction unmatched. CDR3 bases: TGCAGCGTTGCTGCGGGAGGAGAAAATGAGCAGTTCTTC. Residues: CSVAAGGENEQFF.

The rearrangement joins TRBV7-3 to TRBJ2-3; no definite D call. V was cut by 0 bases and J by 4 bases, with 11 bases left in between. Germline V gene lookup returns CDR1 SGHTA and CDR2 FQGTGA. The CDR3 is made up of 15 amino acids. The CDR3 DNA reads TGTGCCAGCAGCTTAACTGGCCAAGATGCAGATACGCAGTATTTT. Amino acids: CASSLTGQDADTQYF. The full variable domain, rest sourced from reference TRBV7-3 and TRBJ2-3, is GAGVSQTPSNKVTEKGKYVELRCDPISGHTALYWYRQSLGQGPEFLIYFQGTGAADDSGLPNDRFFAVRPEGSVSTLKIQRTERGDSAVYLCASSLTGQDADTQYFGPGTRLTVL.

The chain employs TRBV25-1 and TRBJ2-1; D is uncertain. Trimming removed 3 bases at V and 0 bases at J, with 6 bases between. In germline, CDR1 is MGHDK, CDR2 SYGVNS. The CDR3 length is 14 residues. CDR3 coding DNA: TGTGCCAGCAGTGATGGGCCCTCCTACAATGAGCAGTTCTTC. It yields the protein CASSDGPSYNEQFF.

This chain links TRBV30 with TRBJ2-7; a weak D match, TRBD2 (6 bases). With 4 bases removed from V and 7 bases from J, the gap between germline ends came to 17 bases. The CDR3 consists of 13 residues. The V gene's germline CDR1 is GTSNPN and CDR2 SVGIG (reference sequence). The chain's CDR3 is CAWKVRSAGEQYF. CDR3 sequence (DNA): TGTGCCTGGAAGGTCCGGAGTGCGGGGGAGCAGTACTTC. The full variable domain, with the rest looked up from reference TRBV30 and TRBJ2-7, is SQTIHQWPATLVQPVGSPLSLECTVEGTSNPNLYWYRQAAGRGLQLLFYSVGIGQISSEVPQNLSASRPQDRQFILSSKKLLLSDSGFYLCAWKVRSAGEQYFGPGTRLTVT.

The rearrangement links TRBV29-1 to TRBJ1-5; the D gene is possibly TRBD1 (6 bases). Looked up from germline, CDR1 is SQVTM and CDR2 is ANQGSEA. Trimming took off 7 bases at V and 0 bases at J, with 13 bases between the two ends. The CDR3 has 14 amino acids. The CDR3 protein is CSALTGVSNQPQHF. CDR3 in DNA: TGCAGCGCGTTGACAGGCGTTAGCAATCAGCCCCAGCATTTT.